This is a list of T cell receptor beta chains from one sample in a study of identical twins. From the 5' RACE reads, TCRdb called clonotypes with MiXCR, one entry per CDR3 protein. The sample has 200,000 to 300,000 distinct CDR3 sequences, approximately 7% seen once; the top ten hold roughly 3.7%. The same data also went into a second study, on yellow fever vaccine responses in identical twins.

The sequencing sample was made of memory (CD45RO+) T cells sorted from blood. The source of these receptors is a woman aged 18-29 years in good health. The CDR3 runs from the conserved cysteine through the conserved F or W. D genes are given only for firm matches. For some rows the clone size is stated as once, few or many, or as a class when expanded; others skip it.

abundance: many; d_gene: NA; v_gene: TRBV11-2; j_gene: TRBJ1-3; CDR3nt: TGTGCCAGCAGCGACCGACGGAGGGGACTCTCCTCTGGAAACACCATATATTTT; CDR3aa: CASSDRRRGLSSGNTIYF
abundance: NA; d_gene: TRBD2; v_gene: TRBV24-1; j_gene: TRBJ2-3; CDR3nt: TGTGCCACCAGCTCGGGGGGGGTGGATACGCAGTATTTT; CDR3aa: CATSSGGVDTQYF
abundance: many; d_gene: NA; v_gene: TRBV5-6; j_gene: TRBJ1-1; CDR3nt: TGTGCCAGCAGCTTGGGAGGGATAAACACTGAAGCTTTCTTT; CDR3aa: CASSLGGINTEAFF
abundance: few; d_gene: NA; v_gene: TRBV10-2; j_gene: TRBJ1-6; CDR3nt: TGCGCCAGCAGTGAAGGTCGGGGTATTAATTCACCCCTCCACTTT; CDR3aa: CASSEGRGINSPLHF
abundance: many; d_gene: NA; v_gene: TRBV28; j_gene: TRBJ1-3; CDR3nt: TGTGCCAGCAGACCCAACGGAGGAAACACCATATATTTT; CDR3aa: CASRPNGGNTIYF
abundance: NA; d_gene: NA; v_gene: TRBV28; j_gene: TRBJ2-5; CDR3nt: TGTGCCAGCAGTCACCTCTGGTGGGGGGCGAGGGAGACCCAGTACTTC; CDR3aa: CASSHLWWGARETQYF
abundance: NA; d_gene: NA; v_gene: TRBV29-1; j_gene: TRBJ2-5; CDR3nt: TGCAGCGTTGAAGATCGCGGAGGGGGCGAGACCCAGTACTTC; CDR3aa: CSVEDRGGGETQYF
abundance: NA; d_gene: TRBD1; v_gene: TRBV6-5; j_gene: TRBJ1-2; CDR3nt: TGTGCCAGCAGTTGGGACAGGGTTTATGGCTACACCTTC; CDR3aa: CASSWDRVYGYTF
abundance: NA; d_gene: TRBD2; v_gene: TRBV6-1; j_gene: TRBJ2-7; CDR3nt: TGTGCCAGCACTCGACGCCCTAGCGGGAGGTTCTCCGAGCAGTACTTC; CDR3aa: CASTRRPSGRFSEQYF
abundance: many; d_gene: NA; v_gene: TRBV15; j_gene: TRBJ1-1; CDR3nt: TGTGCCACCAGCAGAGATTTAGTGGGAGGGACTGAAGCTTTCTTT; CDR3aa: CATSRDLVGGTEAFF
abundance: many; d_gene: TRBD2; v_gene: TRBV5-1; j_gene: TRBJ2-7; CDR3nt: TGCGCCAGCAGCTTTAGCGGGAGGGAAGAGCAGTACTTC; CDR3aa: CASSFSGREEQYF
abundance: NA; d_gene: NA; v_gene: TRBV5-1; j_gene: TRBJ2-3; CDR3nt: TGCGCCAGCAGCTTGGTAGGAAAGGGCACAGATACGCAGTATTTT; CDR3aa: CASSLVGKGTDTQYF
abundance: few; d_gene: NA; v_gene: TRBV10-3; j_gene: TRBJ2-7; CDR3nt: TGTGCCATCAATCGGGGATACGAGCAGTACTTC; CDR3aa: CAINRGYEQYF
abundance: few; d_gene: TRBD2; v_gene: TRBV12-3/TRBV12-4; j_gene: TRBJ2-2; CDR3nt: TGTGCCAGCAGCCCGACTAGCCGGGCCGGGGAGCTGTTTTTT; CDR3aa: CASSPTSRAGELFF
abundance: many; d_gene: TRBD1; v_gene: TRBV12-3/TRBV12-4; j_gene: TRBJ1-1; CDR3nt: TGTGCCAGCATTGAACAGGGGGCTGGAGAAGCTTTCTTT; CDR3aa: CASIEQGAGEAFF
abundance: many; d_gene: NA; v_gene: TRBV5-1; j_gene: TRBJ2-2; CDR3nt: TGCGCCAGCAGACAGGACGGGAACACCGGGGAGCTGTTTTTT; CDR3aa: CASRQDGNTGELFF
abundance: NA; d_gene: NA; v_gene: TRBV20-1; j_gene: TRBJ2-5; CDR3nt: TGCAGTGCTAGAGATCTAAGGGAGTTGGAGACCCAGTACTTC; CDR3aa: CSARDLRELETQYF
abundance: many; d_gene: TRBD1; v_gene: TRBV5-1; j_gene: TRBJ1-4; CDR3nt: TGCGCCAGCAGCTGGAGACCCAAGTGGACAGGGTTGTGGGAAAAACTGTTTTTT; CDR3aa: CASSWRPKWTGLWEKLFF
abundance: many; d_gene: NA; v_gene: TRBV2; j_gene: TRBJ2-5; CDR3nt: TGTGCCAGCAGCCCGGACAGAAAAGAGACCCAGTACTTC; CDR3aa: CASSPDRKETQYF
abundance: few; d_gene: NA; v_gene: TRBV7-2; j_gene: TRBJ2-3; CDR3nt: TGTGCCAGCAGCCGGGACCACACAGATACGCAGTATTTT; CDR3aa: CASSRDHTDTQYF
abundance: many; d_gene: NA; v_gene: TRBV10-3; j_gene: TRBJ2-5; CDR3nt: TGTGCCATCAAAGAAACCCAGGCAGAGGAGACCCAGTACTTC; CDR3aa: CAIKETQAEETQYF
abundance: NA; d_gene: NA; v_gene: TRBV5-1; j_gene: TRBJ2-2; CDR3nt: TGCGCCAGCAGCTTCATGGGGGGCCGGGAGCTGTTTTTT; CDR3aa: CASSFMGGRELFF
abundance: NA; d_gene: TRBD2; v_gene: TRBV18; j_gene: TRBJ2-3; CDR3nt: TGTGCCAGCTCACGACTAGCGGCCGGCGGAGCAGATACGCAGTATTTT; CDR3aa: CASSRLAAGGADTQYF
abundance: NA; d_gene: NA; v_gene: TRBV24-1; j_gene: TRBJ2-2; CDR3nt: TGTGCCACCAGTGCCTTTAGGGATACCGGGGAGCTGTTTTTT; CDR3aa: CATSAFRDTGELFF
abundance: NA; d_gene: NA; v_gene: TRBV9; j_gene: TRBJ2-5; CDR3nt: TGTGCCAGCAGCGCTGGGGCAGGCGTTCAAGAGACCCAGTACTTC; CDR3aa: CASSAGAGVQETQYF
abundance: few; d_gene: NA; v_gene: TRBV24-1; j_gene: TRBJ2-3; CDR3nt: TGTGCCACCAGTGTAGGAGGCTCCCCGGATACGCAGTATTTT; CDR3aa: CATSVGGSPDTQYF
abundance: many; d_gene: NA; v_gene: TRBV6-2/TRBV6-3; j_gene: TRBJ2-1; CDR3nt: TGTGCCAGCAGTTACTTTCAGGCCCGAGGGGACAATGAGCAGTTCTTC; CDR3aa: CASSYFQARGDNEQFF
abundance: few; d_gene: NA; v_gene: TRBV15; j_gene: TRBJ2-2; CDR3nt: TGTGCCACCAGCAGAGCTCGGCACGGGGCCGGGGAGCTGTTTTTT; CDR3aa: CATSRARHGAGELFF
abundance: NA; d_gene: NA; v_gene: TRBV7-9; j_gene: TRBJ2-1; CDR3nt: TGTGCCAGCAGCTTAGTGGGTAGTGGGCAGTTCTTC; CDR3aa: CASSLVGSGQFF
abundance: NA; d_gene: NA; v_gene: TRBV20-1; j_gene: TRBJ2-5; CDR3nt: TGCAGTGCTGCAATCCGGGACCGGAGGGAGACCCAGTACTTC; CDR3aa: CSAAIRDRRETQYF
abundance: few; d_gene: NA; v_gene: TRBV7-2; j_gene: TRBJ2-1; CDR3nt: TGTGCCAGCAGCCAGGTGGGGAGATCCCCCACTCCACAGTTCTTC; CDR3aa: CASSQVGRSPTPQFF
abundance: many; d_gene: NA; v_gene: TRBV12-3/TRBV12-4; j_gene: TRBJ1-4; CDR3nt: TGTGCCAGCACTCAGGGAGGAGGGAATGAAAAACTGTTTTTT; CDR3aa: CASTQGGGNEKLFF
abundance: many; d_gene: TRBD1; v_gene: TRBV4-1; j_gene: TRBJ2-5; CDR3nt: TGCGCCAGCAGCAAAGCTTGGACAGGGGGCCAAGAGACCCAGTACTTC; CDR3aa: CASSKAWTGGQETQYF
abundance: few; d_gene: NA; v_gene: TRBV20-1; j_gene: TRBJ1-1; CDR3nt: TGCAGTGCTGGCAGAACGAACACTGAAGCTTTCTTT; CDR3aa: CSAGRTNTEAFF
abundance: NA; d_gene: TRBD2; v_gene: TRBV6-5; j_gene: TRBJ2-1; CDR3nt: TGTGCCAGCAGTTCAAGACGCCTAGCGGGAAAGTCGAATGAGCAGTTCTTC; CDR3aa: CASSSRRLAGKSNEQFF
abundance: many; d_gene: NA; v_gene: TRBV12-3/TRBV12-4; j_gene: TRBJ2-1; CDR3nt: TGTGCCAGCAGTTTAGTTGGAGATGAGCAGTTCTTC; CDR3aa: CASSLVGDEQFF
abundance: few; d_gene: NA; v_gene: TRBV28; j_gene: TRBJ2-3; CDR3nt: TGTGCCAGCAGATTGGGGGACGGGCTAATAGATACGCAGTATTTT; CDR3aa: CASRLGDGLIDTQYF
abundance: few; d_gene: NA; v_gene: TRBV7-6; j_gene: TRBJ2-5; CDR3nt: TGTGCCAGCAGACCCTCGATTGGACAGAGTGGGAAGACCCAGTACTTC; CDR3aa: CASRPSIGQSGKTQYF
abundance: NA; d_gene: NA; v_gene: TRBV6-7; j_gene: TRBJ2-5; CDR3nt: TGTGCCAGCAGTTACTCGTATCGGCGGCAAGAGACCCAGTACTTC; CDR3aa: CASSYSYRRQETQYF
abundance: few; d_gene: NA; v_gene: TRBV15; j_gene: TRBJ2-3; CDR3nt: TGTGCCACCAGCCCCGGGGGGCCCTCAGATACGCAGTATTTT; CDR3aa: CATSPGGPSDTQYF
abundance: many; d_gene: NA; v_gene: TRBV5-1; j_gene: TRBJ1-1; CDR3nt: TGCGCCAGCAGCCCCACGGGGGCCGGGGGGACTGAAGCTTTCTTT; CDR3aa: CASSPTGAGGTEAFF
abundance: NA; d_gene: TRBD2; v_gene: TRBV18; j_gene: TRBJ2-5; CDR3nt: TGTGCCAGCTCCCGACGGGAGCGGGGCCTAAAGGAGACCCAGTACTTC; CDR3aa: CASSRRERGLKETQYF
abundance: few; d_gene: NA; v_gene: TRBV15; j_gene: TRBJ2-2; CDR3nt: TGTGCCACCAGCAGACCACCGAGTGGGGAGCTGTTTTTT; CDR3aa: CATSRPPSGELFF
abundance: many; d_gene: NA; v_gene: TRBV16; j_gene: TRBJ1-5; CDR3nt: TGTGCCAGCAGCCAATGGGAAGGGGGGAGCAATCAGCCCCAGCATTTT; CDR3aa: CASSQWEGGSNQPQHF
abundance: many; d_gene: NA; v_gene: TRBV6-4; j_gene: TRBJ2-2; CDR3nt: TGTGCCAGCAGTGACTCGACAGCCCCCGGGGAGCTGTTTTTT; CDR3aa: CASSDSTAPGELFF
abundance: NA; d_gene: NA; v_gene: TRBV20-1; j_gene: TRBJ1-1; CDR3nt: TGCAGTGCTGGACAAGGCGTATCGGGGGCTTTCTTT; CDR3aa: CSAGQGVSGAFF